In its sample, the clone carrying this TCR beta chain was seen many times. Its antigen is currently unknown. CDR3 size: 14 residues. Trimming shortened V by 3 bases and J by 9 bases, and 14 bases separated the two germline ends. CDR1 is KGHDR and CDR2 is SFDVKD in the germline V gene. TCRdb ran MiXCR on the 5' RACE reads and lists one entry per CDR3 protein. The table lists under 300,000 distinct CDR3 sequences, around 15% of them singletons. The data derive from a study of T-cell memory formation after mild COVID-19. Study-level information: TCR clusters showed largely donor specificity.

General study results and limits: Later expanders leaned CD4+, whereas day 15 to 85 contracting clones were balanced CD4/CD8. Mainly CM and EM harbored the contracting CD4+ clones; mainly EMRA harbored the CD8+ ones.

The sequenced sample consisted of PBMCs or a T cell subset sorted from them (not recorded which). J is TRBJ2-1 and V is TRBV24-1; D is tentatively TRBD1 or TRBD2 (6 bases each). This clonotype was sampled from a man younger than 35 who had mild COVID-19 (a few samples of this study predate the infection). Cell type and time point are not known. Written as DNA, the CDR3 is TGTGCCACCAGTGATCCTAGGAGGGGGATTGAGCAGTTCTTC. Protein: CATSDPRRGIEQFF.